The 5 T cell receptor beta chains below were found in one sample sequenced in a study of blood T cells in healthy people across ages. Primed by a sample-barcoded 5' primer and a J-beta primer mix, a second PCR proceeded for about 6 to 11 cycles. TCRdb independently ran MiXCR on the 5' RACE reads; one entry per CDR3 protein. The sample holds about a million distinct CDR3 sequences; around 54% are singletons and the top ten take over 20%. Sample: blood. These receptors originate from a woman aged 55-69 years in good health.

This clonotype has more than one count but fewer than ten. This sequence joins TRBV5-5 and TRBJ2-4; TRBD2 matches 8 bases. Losses at the gene ends were 0 bases for V and 8 bases for J; bases not matched to a gene: 4. The CDR3 loop spans 14 amino acids. Germline lookup yields CDR1 SGHKS and CDR2 YYEKEE (reference sequence). The CDR3 DNA reads as TGTGCCAGCAGCTTGGTTAGCGGGACGGACATTCAGTACTTC. Residues: CASSLVSGTDIQYF.

The table lists this clonotype with a few counts. The V and J genes are TRBV29-1 and TRBJ2-5; D possibly matches TRBD1 or TRBD2 (5 bases each). Trimming cost V 4 bases and J 9 bases, with 18 bases left between them. CDR3 length equals 13 residues. Germline CDR1 is SQVTM and CDR2 is ANQGSEA. CDR3 in amino acids: CSVAGQGWNAQYF. In nucleotides, the CDR3 is TGCAGCGTTGCGGGGCAAGGGTGGAACGCCCAGTACTTC.

The sample holds a few counts of this clonotype. V and J are TRBV7-9 and TRBJ2-7; D remains unclear. The ends were cut back, 1 base at V and 0 bases at J, with 10 bases in the middle. There are 15 residues in the CDR3. Germline CDR1 and CDR2: SEHNR and FQNEAQ (reference sequence). The CDR3 reads CASSLESESSYEQYF. As DNA, the CDR3 is TGTGCCAGCAGCTTAGAGAGCGAGAGCTCCTACGAGCAGTACTTC. The variable domain in full, completed from reference TRBV7-9 and TRBJ2-7, reads DTGVSQNPRHKITKRGQNVTFRCDPISEHNRLYWYRQTLGQGPEFLTYFQNEAQLEKSRLLSDRFSAERPKGSFSTLEIQRTEQGDSAMYLCASSLESESSYEQYFGPGTRLTVT.

This sequence joins TRBV27 and TRBJ2-7, with TRBD2 matching over 11 bases. The V gene end was trimmed by 6 bases and the J gene end by 2 bases; junction bases not matched to a gene: 9. From germline, CDR1 is MNHEY and CDR2 SMNVEV (reference sequence). This CDR3 comprises 16 residues. The DNA for the CDR3 is TGTGCCAGCAGGACGCCTCTAGCGGGAGGCCCCTACGAGCAGTACTTC. Translation gives CASRTPLAGGPYEQYF.

The chain couples TRBV18 to TRBJ2-1; 11 nucleotides match TRBD2. This CDR3 is 17 amino acids long. CDR1 and CDR2 (germline): KGHSH, LQKENI. The J segment lost 5 bases and the V segment lost 4 bases, leaving 10 bases of the junction unmatched. The CDR3 protein is CASSQTSGSRWNNEQFF. Here the CDR3 DNA reads TGTGCCAGCTCACAAACTAGCGGGAGTCGGTGGAACAATGAGCAGTTCTTC.